This T cell receptor (beta chain) was observed in a study of T cell responses to AZD1222 COVID-19 vaccine. Using immunoSEQ multiplex PCR, the repertoire was profiled, and TCRdb retains in-frame clones only, with some absent. The table has about 21,000 clones, 82% seen once. The germline V gene encodes CDR1 LNHDA and CDR2 SQIVND (reference sequence). Trimming took 9 bases from V and 1 from J, leaving 16 bases between them. The CDR3 spans 14 residues. The chain uses TRBV19 and TRBJ2-7, with D possibly matching TRBD1 (6 bases). This TCR came from an adult in good health. Sequencing was performed on peripheral blood, taken on day 0 of AZD1222 vaccination. The CDR3 is CASSPTGQSYEQYF. Written as DNA, the CDR3 is TGTGCCAGCAGCCCAACCGGACAGTCCTACGAGCAGTACTTC. The complete variable domain, with remaining parts taken from reference TRBV19 and TRBJ2-7, reads DGGITQSPKYLFRKEGQNVTLSCEQNLNHDAMYWYRQDPGQGLRLIYYSQIVNDFQKGDIAEGYSVSREKKESFPLTVTSAQKNPTAFYLCASSPTGQSYEQYFGPGTRLTVT.